This T cell receptor beta chain was recovered during a study of T cell changes during pregnancy in multiple sclerosis. Produced via immunoSEQ multiplex PCR; TCRdb's table is partial and in-frame only. The table includes fewer than 70,000 clones, approximately 92% detected once. The CDR3 loop spans 16 amino acids. Germline CDR1 and CDR2: LNHNV and YYDKDF (reference sequence). V shed 0 bases and J 7 bases; nucleotides not matched to a gene: 8. The sequence was collected from a female donor in good health, enrolled as a control in a pregnancy study. Sequenced here: CD8+ T cells from peripheral blood mononuclear cells, sampled in the third trimester of pregnancy. The V gene is TRBV15, the J gene TRBJ2-1; 8 nucleotides align to TRBD2. The CDR3 region has the DNA TGTGCCACCAGCAGAGAACGAGGCGGGGGGAGGAATGAGCAGTTCTTC. It codes for CATSRERGGGRNEQFF.